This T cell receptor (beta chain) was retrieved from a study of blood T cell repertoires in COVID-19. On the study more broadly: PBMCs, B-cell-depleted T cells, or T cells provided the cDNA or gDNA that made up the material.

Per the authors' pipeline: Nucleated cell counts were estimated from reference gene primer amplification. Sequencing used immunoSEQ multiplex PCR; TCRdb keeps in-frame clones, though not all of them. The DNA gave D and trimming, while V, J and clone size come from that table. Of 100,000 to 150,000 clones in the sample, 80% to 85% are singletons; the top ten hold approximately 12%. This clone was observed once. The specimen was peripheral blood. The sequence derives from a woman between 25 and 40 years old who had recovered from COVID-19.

The CDR3 DNA follows: TGTGCCAGCAGTTACGCAGTCTCCTACGAGCAGTACTTC. As protein: CASSYAVSYEQYF. The V call is TRBV6-5, the J call TRBJ2-7; D not certain. CDR1 is MNHEY, CDR2 SVGAGI, per germline. This CDR3 is built from 13 residues. V was shortened by 2 bases and J by 0 bases, with 5 bases between the two germline ends.